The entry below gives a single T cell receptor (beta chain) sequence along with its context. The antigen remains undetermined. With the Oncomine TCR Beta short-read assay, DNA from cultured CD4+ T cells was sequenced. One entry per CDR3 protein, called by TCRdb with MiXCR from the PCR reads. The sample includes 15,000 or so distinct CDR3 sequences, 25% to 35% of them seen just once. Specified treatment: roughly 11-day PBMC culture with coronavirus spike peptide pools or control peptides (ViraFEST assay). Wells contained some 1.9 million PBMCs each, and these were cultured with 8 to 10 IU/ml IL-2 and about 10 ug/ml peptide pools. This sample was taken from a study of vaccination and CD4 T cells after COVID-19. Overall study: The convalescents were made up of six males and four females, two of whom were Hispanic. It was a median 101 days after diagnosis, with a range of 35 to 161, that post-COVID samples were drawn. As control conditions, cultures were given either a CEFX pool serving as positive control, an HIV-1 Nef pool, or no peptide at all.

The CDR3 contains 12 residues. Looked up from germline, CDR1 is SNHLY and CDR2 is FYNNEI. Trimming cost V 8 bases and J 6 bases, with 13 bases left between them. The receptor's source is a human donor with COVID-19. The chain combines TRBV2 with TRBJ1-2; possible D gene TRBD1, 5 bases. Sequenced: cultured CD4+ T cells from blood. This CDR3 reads CASSGTPHGYTF. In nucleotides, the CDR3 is TGTGCCAGCTCAGGGACCCCACATGGCTACACCTTC.